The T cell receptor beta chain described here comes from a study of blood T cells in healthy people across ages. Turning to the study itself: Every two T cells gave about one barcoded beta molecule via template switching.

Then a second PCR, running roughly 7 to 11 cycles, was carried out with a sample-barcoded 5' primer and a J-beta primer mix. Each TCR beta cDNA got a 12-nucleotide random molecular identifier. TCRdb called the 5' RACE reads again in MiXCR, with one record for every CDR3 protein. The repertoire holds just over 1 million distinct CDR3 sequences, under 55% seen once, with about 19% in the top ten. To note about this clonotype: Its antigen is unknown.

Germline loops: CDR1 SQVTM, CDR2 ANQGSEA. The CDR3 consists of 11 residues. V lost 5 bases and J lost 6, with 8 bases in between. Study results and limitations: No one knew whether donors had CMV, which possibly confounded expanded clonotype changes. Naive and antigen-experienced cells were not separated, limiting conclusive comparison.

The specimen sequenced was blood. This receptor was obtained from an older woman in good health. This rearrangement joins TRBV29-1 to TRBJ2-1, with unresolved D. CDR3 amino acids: CSVRAINEQFF. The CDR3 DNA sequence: TGCAGCGTTAGGGCTATCAATGAGCAGTTCTTC.